Given below is one T cell receptor beta chain in context. A few counts support this clone. No antigen is known for it. One base away there is no much larger clone; base qualities are not given. The cohort comprised several hundred healthy bone marrow donors. Cohort members were all nominally healthy when sampled, although unrecorded immune exposures were likely present. The donor was CMV seronegative and was included in the group of a few hundred seronegative cohort members. Each donor provided a peripheral blood sample, and peripheral blood mononuclear cells were used for TCR beta sequencing. Genomic DNA was extracted from the blood cell samples with the Qiagen DNeasy Blood Extraction Kit. The data belong to a study of cytomegalovirus exposure and HLA in healthy donors (dated by TCRdb to 2017 to 2019). In the study overall: According to an earlier analysis of a few hundred of the donors, 150 million to 200 million T cells yielded 117 million unique TCR beta sequences and approximately 280 Gb of sequence data. An earlier analysis of some 500 of the donors applied high-throughput TCR beta sequencing to assess whether each TCR beta V gene segment acted as functional or pseudogenic. Among about 410 genotyped donors of the cohort, an average of approximately 200,000 unique TCR beta nucleotide sequences was sequenced per donor, of which 15% to 20% were non-productive. A later analysis re-examined previously published TCR beta repertoires from around 670 donors and added high-resolution HLA genotyping to investigate patterns of TCR occurrence. An early release that covered 500 to 800 HLA-typed donors contained about 290 gigabases of sequencing data and around 80 million unique TCR sequences. The study used immunosequencing to profile the T cell repertoires of several hundred subjects and linked those repertoires to cytomegalovirus serostatus. Besides the first cohort of more than 650 subjects, a separate validation cohort made up of over 100 different subjects was used. Of the approximately 400 genotyped donors, roughly 76% were placed in the genetic ancestry cluster associated with self-reported Caucasian donors. Both class I and class II loci were covered by HLA typing, at four-digit resolution. Donor age, sex, ethnicity and CMV serostatus were collected together with the repertoire data. About 5 DR-DQ haplotypes were handled as single units for association and clustering, since linkage in the cohort was strong. Typing coverage varied by locus: about 629-630 donors for A, B, C, DRB1 and DQB1; around 560 for DQA1; some 610 for DPA1; more than 450 for DPB1. A later genetic analysis used genome-wide SNP genotypes for about 55% of the 666 donors, treating that subset as a discovery cohort. Every repertoire in the discovery cohort had been generated on one and the same sequencing platform. In the later analysis, no new phenotypic data were used to find candidate immune exposures; instead, reliance was placed on TCR beta sequences and their occurrence across donors. The study aimed to test whether cataloging public T cell receptors could reveal signatures of past pathogen exposure. High-throughput TCR immunosequencing, statistical association of individual TCRs with disease status, and machine learning were combined to predict cytomegalovirus infection status. Broad study findings and their caveats: A later genetic analysis associated a missense DCLRE1C variant with V-gene and J-gene trimming of TCR beta chains, and an independent cohort replicated the association. In an earlier analysis of 587 of the donors, most TCR beta V segments appeared in productive rearrangements about 87% or about 30% of the time, broadly matching IMGT annotations. In a later analysis, HLA-associated TCR beta chains were found to be more clonally expanded and to have lower generation probabilities than equally common non-associated chains. Because the 87-base-pair reads could not distinguish some IMGT-functional V segments, including TRBV6-2 and TRBV6-3, those segments were excluded. HLA typing was unavailable for some donors at each locus, so association tests used only the typed subset. According to the authors, the approach could potentially be generalized to other disease states and immunological phenotypes. A later analysis reported that several top co-occurrence clusters appeared linked to parvovirus B19, influenza, CMV and Epstein-Barr virus. Sequencing depth was assumed to be roughly uniform across donors in the presence/absence analyses, though that assumption may not hold. Strong co-occurrence of HLA alleles, especially DR and DQ, made assigning TCR associations to individual alleles difficult. Only TCR beta chains were sequenced in this cohort, and the absence of alpha or paired-chain data limited detectable features. Across donors, most TCR sequences were observed very rarely, whereas some public TCRs were present in many individuals. A further reported finding was that TCR beta sequences accurately predicted the HLA-A and HLA-B alleles for most subjects in the first cohort. The classifier was reported to diagnose cytomegalovirus status with high specificity and sensitivity in both the original cohort and the validation cohort. According to a later genetic analysis, donors in an Asian-associated ancestry cluster had fewer N-insertions in productive TCRs than the approximately 690-donor mean. A cluster of highly shared sequence variants was judged likely to be a technical artifact of the sequencing pipeline. A few of the identified cytomegalovirus-associated TCR beta chains were confirmed in vitro to be specific for cytomegalovirus antigens. The only immune exposure information available for the cohort was CMV serostatus. According to a later analysis, TCR association rates differed among HLA loci, with DRB1 alleles showing the most associated TCRs and HLA-C alleles showing the fewest. Specific HLA alleles were associated with 15,000 to 20,000 TCR beta sequences at a false discovery rate of 0.05 in a later analysis. According to a later analysis, most CMV-associated TCR beta chains appeared to be HLA-restricted, and the HLA associations seemed to be driven largely by CMV exposure. Linkage disequilibrium might explain the correlated functional status among segregating V segments, but an unknown experimental factor could not be ruled out. About 17 rarely observed V segments, including chromosome 9 orphons, were excluded from the earlier analysis of several hundred of the donors because counts were too low. A total of 164 TCR beta chains were listed by the study as associated with cytomegalovirus.

To prepare the library, the immunoSEQ multiplex PCR assay was applied. The multiplex PCR relied on a mix of 60 forward primers for TCR Vbeta segments and 13 reverse primers for TCR Jbeta segments. The CDR3 region of rearranged TCR beta genes was amplified from genomic DNA by a multiplex PCR assay. The Illumina HiSeq System was used to sequence the amplified TCR beta libraries as 87-base-pair reads. The original pipeline was this. A later analysis counted approximately 84 million unique TCR beta chains across the 550 to 750 repertoires, and some 11 million of these chains were shared by at least two donors. Raw reads were error-corrected and collapsed into unique sequences with a nearest-neighbor algorithm that merged closely related sequences to remove PCR and sequencing errors. To assign V, D and J gene segments, CDR3 sequences were aligned to IMGT reference sequences. For a sequence to be retained, a match of at least six nucleotides to both a V gene segment and a J gene segment was required. A rearrangement counted as productive if the CDR3 had no stop codons and remained in frame with V and J, and every other rearrangement counted as non-productive. Following IMGT convention, CDR3 was defined as the stretch from the second conserved V-encoded cysteine to the conserved J-encoded phenylalanine. Sequences without an unambiguous match to a single V gene segment were excluded from the earlier analysis of a few hundred of the donors. An earlier analysis of several hundred of the donors called V segments functional above 56.7% productive rearrangements and segregating when the between-donor standard deviation exceeded 5%. To diagnose cytomegalovirus status from the catalog of TCR beta chain sequences, a statistical classification framework was built. In a later analysis, TCR nucleotide sequences were compared against IMGT/GENE-DB human TR gene sequences so that V and J genes could be assigned. The TCRdist pipeline was used in a later analysis to assign CDR3 sequences and most-parsimonious VDJ recombination scenarios. In a later analysis, each TCR beta chain was defined by its CDR3 amino acid sequence together with its V-gene family, and reads lacking a unique V-gene family were excluded. As a way to deal with suspected cross-contamination and a sequencing artifact, a later analysis dropped hundreds of nucleotide sequences that were highly shared and had low generation probability. A later analysis calculated a clonal expansion index for each public chain from normalized within-repertoire ranks of inferred template counts. A later analysis computed generation probabilities with a VDJ recombination model fitted to out-of-frame rearrangements, and checked the results against IGoR. A later analysis scored TCR-TCR, TCR-HLA and TCR-CMV co-occurrence with hypergeometric tests, applying a repertoire-size bias correction to TCR pairs. In a later analysis, false discovery rates were estimated by permuting HLA or CMV assignments 20 times. In a later analysis, co-occurring TCRs were grouped using DBSCAN, and TCRdist sequence similarity was added for clustering within HLA-allele-positive subsets. Co-occurrence clustering excluded repertoires with fewer than 30,000 or more than 120,000 public chains, plus five with anomalous nucleotide sharing. Not all clones reach the TCRdb copy of this immuneACCESS table, which keeps in-frame sequences only. Checked studies attribute under half of the gap to unresolved V genes and leave the rest unexplained. The V and J calls and clone size are taken from that table; D and trimming were inferred from the DNA. The sample contains 200,000 to 250,000 clones, around 80% of them found a single time. The ten largest account for less than 20% of the sample.

Taken from the germline V gene, the CDR1 and CDR2 loops are SGHVS and FNYEAQ. The junction carries 14 bases between V and J, which are trimmed by 5 bases and 2 bases respectively. Including cysteine and phenylalanine, the CDR3 has 15 amino acids. CDR3 DNA is the only sequence kept; it has 45 bases, read in frame from the first base. The chain employs TRBV7-6 and TRBJ2-3; possibly the D gene is TRBD2, per 6 matching bases. Specimen: PBMCs. The clonotype comes from a man between 35 and 55 years old in good health and CMV-seronegative. In nucleotides, the sequence is TGTGCCAGCAGCGACGGAGGGCTACCCACAGATACGCAGTATTTT. Translation gives CASSDGGLPTDTQYF.